The entry below describes one T cell receptor (beta chain). Its antigen is as yet unknown. Trimming shortened V by 4 bases and J by 12 bases, and 18 bases separated the two germline ends. The CDR3 spans 14 residues. Germline CDR1 is MGHRA and CDR2 is YSYEKL. This sample was taken from a study of cytomegalovirus exposure and HLA in healthy donors. Study summary: In an early release, HLA-typed donors contributed tens of millions of unique TCR sequences. General observations from the study: In vitro work confirmed that a few CMV-associated chains recognize CMV antigens. Earlier analysis yielded a pattern in which most TCR beta V segments were productive about 87% or about 30% of the time. In a later analysis, V- and J-gene trimming of beta chains associated with a DCLRE1C missense variant, replicated independently.

The PCR made use of 60 Vbeta and 13 Jbeta primers. This table comes from immunoSEQ multiplex PCR, and its TCRdb copy is limited to in-frame clones, with some not included. Its table lists tens of thousands of clones. This TCR was sampled from a female donor in good health and CMV-seronegative. V usage is TRBV4-1 and J usage is TRBJ1-4; tentative D call: TRBD1 (6 bases). The sequencing sample was made of PBMCs. CDR3 protein: CASSPHEGRGQLFF. CDR3 sequence (DNA): TGCGCCAGCAGCCCCCACGAGGGCAGGGGACAACTGTTTTTT.